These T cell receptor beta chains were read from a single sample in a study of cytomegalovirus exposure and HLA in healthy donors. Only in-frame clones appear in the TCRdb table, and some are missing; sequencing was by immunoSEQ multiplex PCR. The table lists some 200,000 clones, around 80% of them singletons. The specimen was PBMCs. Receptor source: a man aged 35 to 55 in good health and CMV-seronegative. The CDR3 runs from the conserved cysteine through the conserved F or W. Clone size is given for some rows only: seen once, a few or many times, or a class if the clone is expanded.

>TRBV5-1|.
CASSLLGGSPYEQYF
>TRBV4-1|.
CASSLSGRVTDTQYF
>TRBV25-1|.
CASSEARRNTGELFF
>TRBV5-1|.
CASSLAGGGYTGELFF
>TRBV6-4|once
CASSTGTAKNSPLHF
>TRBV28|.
CASSLGGNTGELFF
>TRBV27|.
CASSLRGYTEAFF
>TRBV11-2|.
CASSLMPGTHDTQYF
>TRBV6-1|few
CASSPLGGGYEQYF
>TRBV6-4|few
CASSDSGTGANVLTF
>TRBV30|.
CAWSARTRLNTEAFF
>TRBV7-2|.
CASSLTYNQPQHF
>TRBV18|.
CASSRRQPYEQYF
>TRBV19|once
CASRTTGGRRSSYNSPLHF
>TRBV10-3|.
CAISDLQGSEQYF
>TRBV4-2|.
CASSQDRVETQYF
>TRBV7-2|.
CASILTGDTEAFF
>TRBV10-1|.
CASSPIAGSSYNEQFF
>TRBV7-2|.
CASSGRDRAFYGYTF
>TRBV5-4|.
CASSFGTGWEQYF
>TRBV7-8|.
CASSLDKNTEAFF
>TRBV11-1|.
CASSLAEVKLFF
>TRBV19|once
CASSVTGNQPQHF
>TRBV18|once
CASSPGLLSYNEQFF
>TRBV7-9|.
CASSSKGQGRGEQFF
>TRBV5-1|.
CASSAFPRGRHYEQYF
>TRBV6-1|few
CASSEPGAQHF
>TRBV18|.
CASSPQWTGGTDTQYF
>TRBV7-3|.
CASSSGTSGLDEQFF
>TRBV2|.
CASSPGTGVTGELFF
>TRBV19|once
CASSGRGAGGRETQYF
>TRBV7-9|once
CASSLARRGPGELFF
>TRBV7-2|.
CASSLDGRGYYNEQFF
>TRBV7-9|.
CASSSTDRDKTQYF
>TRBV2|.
CASSLPGQTNYGYTF
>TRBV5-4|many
CASSLEGQGNHEQYF
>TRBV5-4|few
CASSLLGGRETQYF
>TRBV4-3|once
CASSHRYPGQISLNTEAFF
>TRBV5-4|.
CASSIRLAGSTDTQYF
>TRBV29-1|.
CSVEGLLNTEAFF
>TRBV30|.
CAWSLGTGGPNTEAFF
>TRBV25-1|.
CASSELRGQGPYEQYF
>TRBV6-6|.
CASSYEHAGNSPLHF
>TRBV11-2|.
CASSHRGLAGYNEQFF
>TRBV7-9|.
CASQQETQYF